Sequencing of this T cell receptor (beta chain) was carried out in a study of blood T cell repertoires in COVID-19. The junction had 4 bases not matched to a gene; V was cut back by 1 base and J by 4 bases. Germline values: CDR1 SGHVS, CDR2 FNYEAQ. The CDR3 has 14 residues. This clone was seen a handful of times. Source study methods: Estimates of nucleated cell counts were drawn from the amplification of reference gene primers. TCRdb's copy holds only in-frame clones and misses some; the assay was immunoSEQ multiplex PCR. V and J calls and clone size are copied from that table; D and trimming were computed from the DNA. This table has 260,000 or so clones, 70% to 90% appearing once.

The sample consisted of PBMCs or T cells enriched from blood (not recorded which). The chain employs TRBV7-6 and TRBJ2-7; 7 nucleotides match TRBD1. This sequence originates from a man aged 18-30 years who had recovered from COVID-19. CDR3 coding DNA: TGTGCCAGCAGCTTAGGGGGACAGAATTACGAGCAGTACTTC. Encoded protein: CASSLGGQNYEQYF.